Following are 14 T cell receptor beta chains from one sample sequenced in a study of STAT3 mutations in large granular lymphocyte leukemia. Data came from immunoSEQ multiplex PCR; TCRdb stores just in-frame clones and leaves some out. Among under 20,000 clones listed, 80% to 95% were seen once. Study-level findings and limits: Every T-cell large granular lymphocyte leukemia patient had at least one immunodominant TCR beta clonotype.

The antigens of these receptors remain unknown. Sequencing was done on a sample of peripheral blood mononuclear cells. Source of these receptors: a man in his 60s with T-cell large granular lymphocyte leukemia. Some clones in this sample may be carry-over from other donors' samples.

This clone occurred a few times. This chain connects TRBV5-1 to TRBJ2-7, with D maybe TRBD2 (6 bases). Trimming cost V 4 bases and J 3 bases, with 29 bases left between them. The V gene's germline CDR1 is SGHRS and CDR2 YFSETQ. CDR3 size: 19 residues. CDR3: CASSLRAPTSQKGVYEQYF. The CDR3 coding sequence is TGCGCCAGCAGCCTAAGAGCCCCTACTAGCCAGAAGGGAGTCTACGAGCAGTACTTC.

The chain has TRBV7-2 and TRBJ1-6, with D maybe TRBD1 (6 bases). This CDR3 has 14 residues. Trimming shortened V by 3 bases and J by 8 bases, and 11 bases separated the two germline ends. Looked up from germline, CDR1 is SGHTA and CDR2 is FQGNSA. CDR3 loop: CASSLSGGYSPLHF. The CDR3 DNA sequence: TGTGCCAGCAGCTTGAGTGGGGGCTATTCACCCCTCCACTTT.

The V gene is TRBV5-1, the J gene TRBJ1-4; D not certain. CDR3 length: 14 amino acids. Germline V CDR1 and CDR2: SGHRS, YFSETQ. The ends were cut back, 5 bases at V and 4 bases at J, with 12 bases in the middle. As DNA, the CDR3 is TGCGCCAGCAGGGAGGACTTTGGTAATGAAAAACTGTTTTTT. It is translated as CASREDFGNEKLFF. Together with reference TRBV5-1 and TRBJ1-4, the CDR3 gives the full variable domain: KAGVTQTPRYLIKTRGQQVTLSCSPISGHRSVSWYQQTPGQGLQFLFEYFSETQRNKGNFPGRFSGRQFSNSRSEMNVSTLELGDSALYLCASREDFGNEKLFFGSGTQLSVL.

Here the CDR3 reads CASSSLKGAGQPQHF. The CDR3 DNA reads TGTGCCAGCAGCTCGTTAAAGGGGGCCGGTCAGCCCCAGCATTTT. The rearrangement joins TRBV7-2 to TRBJ1-5; 7 nucleotides agree with TRBD1. Germline trimming cut 4 bases from V and 6 bases from J; bases unmatched to any gene: 9. The length of the CDR3 is 15 residues. Germline values: CDR1 SGHTA, CDR2 FQGNSA.

CDR3 coding DNA: TGTGCCAGCAGCTCCCGGGAGACCCAGTACTTC. Residues: CASSSRETQYF. This chain connects TRBV7-3 to TRBJ2-5; no definite D call. The V gene lost 4 bases and the J gene lost 5 bases, with 5 bases spanning the gap. The CDR3 is 11 amino acids. Germline lookup yields CDR1 SGHTA and CDR2 FQGTGA.

The CDR3 sequence is CASSLVGGRVEQYF. The DNA for the CDR3 is TGTGCCAGCAGCTTGGTAGGCGGGAGAGTAGAGCAGTACTTC. This chain links TRBV5-4 with TRBJ2-7, with 7 bases that match TRBD2. Per the germline V gene, CDR1 is SGHNT and CDR2 is YYREEE (reference sequence). V was clipped by 0 bases and J by 7 bases; unmatched bases: 7. The CDR3 spans 14 residues.

The rearrangement uses TRBV6-5 and TRBJ1-4; D unresolved. The germline V gene has CDR1 MNHEY and CDR2 SVGAGI. This CDR3 is built from 14 residues. V lost 6 bases, J lost 5 bases, and 13 bases lay in between. CDR3 region: CASSRTVPNEKLFF. The CDR3 DNA sequence: TGTGCCAGCAGCCGAACAGTGCCGAATGAAAAACTGTTTTTT.

The chain uses TRBV9 and TRBJ2-7; TRBD2 matches 9 bases. After removal of 1 base from V and 3 bases from J, the junction contained 5 bases not matched to a gene. Per germline, CDR1 SGDLS and CDR2 YYNGEE. CDR3 size: 15 residues. CDR3 sequence (DNA): TGTGCCAGCAGCGTACAAGGACTAGCGAGCTACGAGCAGTACTTC. This encodes CASSVQGLASYEQYF.

The chain joins TRBV19 to TRBJ2-5, with 13 bases matching TRBD2. This CDR3 region has 17 residues. With 4 bases clipped from V and 5 bases from J, the junction kept 10 bases outside the gene matches. CDR1 and CDR2 from the germline V gene are LNHDA and SQIVND (reference sequence). The CDR3 nucleotides are TGTGCCAGTAGTAACGGACTAGCGGGAGTGGGGTTGGAGACCCAGTACTTC. Translating gives CASSNGLAGVGLETQYF. Drawing the rest from reference TRBV19 and TRBJ2-5, the complete variable domain is DGGITQSPKYLFRKEGQNVTLSCEQNLNHDAMYWYRQDPGQGLRLIYYSQIVNDFQKGDIAEGYSVSREKKESFPLTVTSAQKNPTAFYLCASSNGLAGVGLETQYFGPGTRLLVL.

The chain combines TRBV6-4 with TRBJ1-2, with no clear D. Germline V CDR1 and CDR2: MRHNA, SNTAGT. The CDR3 loop spans 17 amino acids. Trimming cost V 4 bases and J 0 bases, with 18 bases left between them. CDR3 in DNA: TGTGCCAGCAGTGCTCCAGAATTTCCGGGCGCTAACTATGGCTACACCTTC. This encodes CASSAPEFPGANYGYTF.

V is TRBV27 and J is TRBJ2-5; 10 positions match TRBD2. The CDR3 is 15 amino acids. Germline CDR1 is MNHEY and CDR2 is SMNVEV (reference sequence). The junction had 5 bases not matched to a gene; V was cut back by 2 bases and J by 5 bases. The CDR3 reads CASSLSGRAGETQYF. The CDR3, as DNA: TGTGCCAGCAGTTTAAGCGGGAGGGCGGGTGAGACCCAGTACTTC.

This chain uses TRBV9 with TRBJ1-6; D is perhaps TRBD1 (5 bases). Trimming cost V 4 bases and J 9 bases, with 20 bases left between them. The CDR3 length is 16 residues. Germline lookup yields CDR1 SGDLS and CDR2 YYNGEE. Here the CDR3 reads CASSPDPRVSSSPLHF. Here the CDR3 DNA reads TGTGCCAGCAGCCCGGACCCCAGGGTCTCGAGTTCACCCCTCCACTTT.

The rearrangement uses TRBV19 and TRBJ1-2; TRBD1 matches at 7 bases. V was pared by 7 bases and J by 2 bases, with 7 bases of the junction left unmatched. The CDR3 loop spans 14 amino acids. The germline CDR1 and CDR2 sequences are LNHDA and SQIVND (reference sequence). The CDR3 DNA reads TGTGCCAGTACCCCGACAGGGCGAAACTATGGCTACACCTTC. Translated, it gives CASTPTGRNYGYTF.

This clone was counted a few times. The chain joins TRBV5-4 to TRBJ2-6, with TRBD2 matching 7 bases. The CDR3 sequence is 16 residues long. Germline CDR1 is SGHNT and CDR2 is YYREEE (reference sequence). With 7 bases clipped from V and 4 bases from J, the junction kept 11 bases outside the gene matches. CDR3 sequence: CASGSGRVRGANVLTF. The CDR3 DNA is TGTGCCAGCGGGTCAGGGAGGGTGCGAGGGGCCAACGTCCTGACTTTC.